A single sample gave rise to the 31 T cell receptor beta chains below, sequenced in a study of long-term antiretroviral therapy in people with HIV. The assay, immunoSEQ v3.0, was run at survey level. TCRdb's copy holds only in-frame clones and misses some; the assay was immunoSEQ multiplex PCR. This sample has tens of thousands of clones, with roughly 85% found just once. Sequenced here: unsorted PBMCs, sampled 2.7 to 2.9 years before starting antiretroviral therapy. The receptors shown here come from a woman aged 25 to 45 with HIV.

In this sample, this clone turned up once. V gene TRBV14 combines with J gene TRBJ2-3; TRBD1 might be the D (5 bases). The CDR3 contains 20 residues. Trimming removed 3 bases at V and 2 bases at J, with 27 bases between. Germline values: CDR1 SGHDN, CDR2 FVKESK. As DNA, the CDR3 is TGTGCCAGCAGCCAGTCACTTCCCCGCGACAGACACCAGTCCACAGATACGCAGTATTTT. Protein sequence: CASSQSLPRDRHQSTDTQYF. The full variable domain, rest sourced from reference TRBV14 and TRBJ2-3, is EAGVTQFPSHSVIEKGQTVTLRCDPISGHDNLYWYRRVMGKEIKFLLHFVKESKQDESGMPNNRFLAERTGGTYSTLKVQPAELEDSGVYFCASSQSLPRDRHQSTDTQYFGPGTRLTVL.

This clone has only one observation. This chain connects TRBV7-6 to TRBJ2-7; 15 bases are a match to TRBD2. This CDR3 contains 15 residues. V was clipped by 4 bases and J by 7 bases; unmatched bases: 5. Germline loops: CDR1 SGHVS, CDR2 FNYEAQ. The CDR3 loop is CASSWTSGGAPEQYF. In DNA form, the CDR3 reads TGTGCCAGCAGCTGGACTAGCGGGGGGGCTCCGGAGCAGTACTTC. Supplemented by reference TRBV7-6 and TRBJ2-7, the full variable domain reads GAGVSQSPRYKVTKRGQDVALRCDPISGHVSLYWYRQALGQGPEFLTYFNYEAQQDKSGLPNDRFSAERPEGSISTLTIQRTEQRDSAMYRCASSWTSGGAPEQYFGPGTRLTVT.

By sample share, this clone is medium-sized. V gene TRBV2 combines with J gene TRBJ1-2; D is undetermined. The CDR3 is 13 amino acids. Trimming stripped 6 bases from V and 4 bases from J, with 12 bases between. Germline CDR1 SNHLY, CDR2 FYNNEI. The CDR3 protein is CASRGSESYGYTF. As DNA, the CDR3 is TGTGCCAGCAGGGGAAGTGAGTCCTATGGCTACACCTTC.

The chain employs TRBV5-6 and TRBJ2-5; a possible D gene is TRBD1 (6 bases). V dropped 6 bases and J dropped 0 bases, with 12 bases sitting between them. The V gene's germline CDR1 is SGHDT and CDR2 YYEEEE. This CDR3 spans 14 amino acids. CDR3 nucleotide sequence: TGTGCCAGCAACAAACAGGGAAACCAAGAGACCCAGTACTTC. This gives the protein CASNKQGNQETQYF.

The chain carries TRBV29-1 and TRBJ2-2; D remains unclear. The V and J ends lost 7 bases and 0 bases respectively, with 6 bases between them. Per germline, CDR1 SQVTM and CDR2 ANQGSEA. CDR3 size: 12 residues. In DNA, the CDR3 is TGCAGCGCCACTCCGAACACCGGGGAGCTGTTTTTT. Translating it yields CSATPNTGELFF.

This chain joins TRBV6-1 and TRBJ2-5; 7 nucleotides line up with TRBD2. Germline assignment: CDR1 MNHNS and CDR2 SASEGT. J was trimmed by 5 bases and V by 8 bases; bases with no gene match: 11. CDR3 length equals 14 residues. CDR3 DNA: TGTGCCAGCGATCCGAGCGGGGCTGTGGAGACCCAGTACTTC. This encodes CASDPSGAVETQYF.

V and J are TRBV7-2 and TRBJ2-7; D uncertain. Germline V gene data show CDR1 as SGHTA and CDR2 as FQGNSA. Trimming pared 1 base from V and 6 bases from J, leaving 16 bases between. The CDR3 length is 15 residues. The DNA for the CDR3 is TGTGCCAGCAGCTTAGTCTTCTGGGTGACGGTCGAGCAGTACTTC. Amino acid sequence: CASSLVFWVTVEQYF.

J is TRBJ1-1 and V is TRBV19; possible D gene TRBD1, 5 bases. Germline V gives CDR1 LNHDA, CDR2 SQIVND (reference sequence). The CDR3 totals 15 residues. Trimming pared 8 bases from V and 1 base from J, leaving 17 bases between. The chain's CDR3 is CASLITPGGNTEAFF. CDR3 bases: TGTGCCAGTCTCATCACACCCGGGGGGAACACTGAAGCTTTCTTT. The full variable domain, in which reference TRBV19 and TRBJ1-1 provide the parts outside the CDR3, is DGGITQSPKYLFRKEGQNVTLSCEQNLNHDAMYWYRQDPGQGLRLIYYSQIVNDFQKGDIAEGYSVSREKKESFPLTVTSAQKNPTAFYLCASLITPGGNTEAFFGQGTRLTVV.

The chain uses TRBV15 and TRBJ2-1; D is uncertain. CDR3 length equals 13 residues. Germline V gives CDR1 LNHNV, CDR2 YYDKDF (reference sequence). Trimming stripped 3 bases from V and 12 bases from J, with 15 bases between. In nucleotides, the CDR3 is TGTGCCACCAGCAGTGGACCAGGAGCAGTGCAGTTCTTC. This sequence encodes CATSSGPGAVQFF.

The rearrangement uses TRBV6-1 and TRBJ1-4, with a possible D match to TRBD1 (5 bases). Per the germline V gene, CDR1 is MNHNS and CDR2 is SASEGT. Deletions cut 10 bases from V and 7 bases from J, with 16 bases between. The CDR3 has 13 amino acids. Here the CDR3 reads CATGYFQGEKLFF. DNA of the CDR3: TGTGCCACCGGGTACTTTCAGGGTGAAAAACTGTTTTTT.

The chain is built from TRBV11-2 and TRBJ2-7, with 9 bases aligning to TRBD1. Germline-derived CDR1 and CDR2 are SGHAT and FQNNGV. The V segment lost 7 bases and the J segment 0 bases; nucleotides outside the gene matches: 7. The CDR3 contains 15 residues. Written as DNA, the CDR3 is TGTGCCAGCACACCCGGGACAGGGCTCTCCTACGAGCAGTACGTC. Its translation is CASTPGTGLSYEQYV.

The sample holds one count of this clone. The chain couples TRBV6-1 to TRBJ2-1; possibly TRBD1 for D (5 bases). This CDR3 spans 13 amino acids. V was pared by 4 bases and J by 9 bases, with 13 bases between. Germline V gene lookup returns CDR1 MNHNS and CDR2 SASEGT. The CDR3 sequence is CASSVRWGSEQFF. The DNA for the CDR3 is TGTGCCAGCAGTGTCCGGTGGGGCTCTGAGCAGTTCTTC.

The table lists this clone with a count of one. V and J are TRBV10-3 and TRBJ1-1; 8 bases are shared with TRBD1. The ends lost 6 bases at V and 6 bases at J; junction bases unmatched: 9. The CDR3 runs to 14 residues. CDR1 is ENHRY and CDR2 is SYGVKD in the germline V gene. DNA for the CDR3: TGTGCCATCAGGACAGGGGAGCTTCTTCCTGAAGCTTTCTTT. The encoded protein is CAIRTGELLPEAFF.

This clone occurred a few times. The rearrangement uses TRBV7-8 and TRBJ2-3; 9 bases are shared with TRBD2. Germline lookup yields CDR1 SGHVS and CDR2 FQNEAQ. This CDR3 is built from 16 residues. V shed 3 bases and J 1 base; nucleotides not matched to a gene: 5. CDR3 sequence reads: CASSFERGARTDTQYF. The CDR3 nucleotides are TGTGCCAGCAGCTTCGAGCGGGGGGCTCGCACAGATACGCAGTATTTT.

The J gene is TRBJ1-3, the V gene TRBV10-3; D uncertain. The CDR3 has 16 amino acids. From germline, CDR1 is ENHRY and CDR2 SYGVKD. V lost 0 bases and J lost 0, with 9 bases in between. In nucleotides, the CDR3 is TGTGCCATCAGTGAGTCCGAGGCCCTCTCTGGAAACACCATATATTTT. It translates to CAISESEALSGNTIYF.

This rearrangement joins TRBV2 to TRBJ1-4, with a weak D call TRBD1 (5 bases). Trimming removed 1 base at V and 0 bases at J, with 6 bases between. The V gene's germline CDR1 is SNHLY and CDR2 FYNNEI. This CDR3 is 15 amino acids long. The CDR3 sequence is CASSEVGATNEKLFF. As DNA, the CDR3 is TGTGCCAGCAGTGAAGTGGGGGCAACTAATGAAAAACTGTTTTTT.

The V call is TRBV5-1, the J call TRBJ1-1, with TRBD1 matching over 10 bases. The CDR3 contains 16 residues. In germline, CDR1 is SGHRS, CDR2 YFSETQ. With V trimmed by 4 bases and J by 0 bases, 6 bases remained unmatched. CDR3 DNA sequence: TGCGCCAGCAGCCACCCCGGGACAGGGGTGAACACTGAAGCTTTCTTT. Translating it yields CASSHPGTGVNTEAFF.

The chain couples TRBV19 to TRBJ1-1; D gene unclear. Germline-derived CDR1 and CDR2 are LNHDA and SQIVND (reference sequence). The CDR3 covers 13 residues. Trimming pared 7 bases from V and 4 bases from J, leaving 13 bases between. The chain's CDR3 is CASNPEGGTEAFF. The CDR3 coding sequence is TGTGCCAGTAACCCAGAGGGAGGCACTGAAGCTTTCTTT. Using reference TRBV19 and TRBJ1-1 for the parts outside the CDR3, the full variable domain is DGGITQSPKYLFRKEGQNVTLSCEQNLNHDAMYWYRQDPGQGLRLIYYSQIVNDFQKGDIAEGYSVSREKKESFPLTVTSAQKNPTAFYLCASNPEGGTEAFFGQGTRLTVV.

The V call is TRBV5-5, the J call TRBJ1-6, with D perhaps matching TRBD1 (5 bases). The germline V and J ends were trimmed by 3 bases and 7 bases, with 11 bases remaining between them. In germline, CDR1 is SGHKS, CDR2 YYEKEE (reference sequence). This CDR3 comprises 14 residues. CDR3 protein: CASSWDFTNSPLHF. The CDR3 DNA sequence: TGTGCCAGCAGCTGGGACTTCACCAATTCACCCCTCCACTTT.

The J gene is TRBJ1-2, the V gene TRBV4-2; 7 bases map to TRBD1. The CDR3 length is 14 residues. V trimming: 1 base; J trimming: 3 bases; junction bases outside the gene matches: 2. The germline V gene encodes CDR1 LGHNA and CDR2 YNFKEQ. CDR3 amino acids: CASSQAQGDYGYTF. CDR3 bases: TGTGCCAGCAGCCAAGCGCAGGGGGACTATGGCTACACCTTC.

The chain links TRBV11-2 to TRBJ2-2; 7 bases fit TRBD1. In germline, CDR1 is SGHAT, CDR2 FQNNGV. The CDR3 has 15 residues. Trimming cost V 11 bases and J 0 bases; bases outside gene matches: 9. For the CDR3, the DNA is TGTGCCTCACGGACAGGCGGTACGAACACCGGGGAGCTGTTTTTT. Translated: CASRTGGTNTGELFF.

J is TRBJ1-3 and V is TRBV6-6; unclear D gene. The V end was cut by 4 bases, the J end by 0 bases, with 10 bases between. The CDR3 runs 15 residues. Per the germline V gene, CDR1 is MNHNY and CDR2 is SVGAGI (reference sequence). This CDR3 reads CASSSFSSSGNTIYF. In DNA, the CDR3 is TGTGCCAGCAGTTCCTTTAGTTCCTCTGGAAACACCATATATTTT.

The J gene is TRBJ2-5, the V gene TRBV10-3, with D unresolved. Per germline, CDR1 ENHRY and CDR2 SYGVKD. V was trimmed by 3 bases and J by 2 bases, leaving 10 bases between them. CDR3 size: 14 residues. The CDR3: CAISDGMTQETQYF. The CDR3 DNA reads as TGTGCCATCAGTGACGGAATGACTCAAGAGACCCAGTACTTC.

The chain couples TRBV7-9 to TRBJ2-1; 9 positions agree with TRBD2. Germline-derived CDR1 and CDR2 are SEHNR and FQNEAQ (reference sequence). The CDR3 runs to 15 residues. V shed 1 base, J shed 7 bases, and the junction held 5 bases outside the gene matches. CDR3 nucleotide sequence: TGTGCCAGCAGCTTAGGGGCGGGGGGGCAGAATGAGCAGTTCTTC. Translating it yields CASSLGAGGQNEQFF.

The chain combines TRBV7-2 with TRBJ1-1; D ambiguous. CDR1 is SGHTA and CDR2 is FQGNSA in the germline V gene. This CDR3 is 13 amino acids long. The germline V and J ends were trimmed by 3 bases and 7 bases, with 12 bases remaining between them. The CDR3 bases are TGTGCCAGCAGCTTTCAATGGGGTGTTGAAGCTTTCTTT. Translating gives CASSFQWGVEAFF.

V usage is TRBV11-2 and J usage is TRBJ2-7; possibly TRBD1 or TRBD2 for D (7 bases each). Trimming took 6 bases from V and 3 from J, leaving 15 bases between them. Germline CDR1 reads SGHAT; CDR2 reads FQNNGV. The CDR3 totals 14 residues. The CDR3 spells CASSQAGGVYEQYF. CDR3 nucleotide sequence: TGTGCCAGCAGTCAGGCAGGGGGGGTCTACGAGCAGTACTTC.

CDR3 sequence: CASSRNPGSDNQPQHF. CDR3 DNA: TGTGCCAGTAGTAGAAATCCGGGCTCCGACAATCAGCCCCAGCATTTT. V gene TRBV19 combines with J gene TRBJ1-5; no reliable D call. V gave up 4 bases and J gave up 3 bases, with 16 bases separating them. CDR1 LNHDA and CDR2 SQIVND come from the germline V gene (reference sequence). The CDR3 is 16 residues long.

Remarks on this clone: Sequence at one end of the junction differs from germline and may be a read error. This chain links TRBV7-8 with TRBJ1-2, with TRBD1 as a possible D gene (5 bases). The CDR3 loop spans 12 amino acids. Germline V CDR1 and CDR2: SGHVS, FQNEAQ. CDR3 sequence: CASEDRNYVYTF. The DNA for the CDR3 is TGTGCCAGCGAAGACAGAAACTATGTCTACACCTTC.

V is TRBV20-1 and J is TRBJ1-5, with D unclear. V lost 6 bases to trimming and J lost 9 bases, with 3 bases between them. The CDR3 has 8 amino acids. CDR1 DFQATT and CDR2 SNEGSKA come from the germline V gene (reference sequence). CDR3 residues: CSAGPQHF. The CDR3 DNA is TGCAGTGCGGGGCCCCAGCATTTT.

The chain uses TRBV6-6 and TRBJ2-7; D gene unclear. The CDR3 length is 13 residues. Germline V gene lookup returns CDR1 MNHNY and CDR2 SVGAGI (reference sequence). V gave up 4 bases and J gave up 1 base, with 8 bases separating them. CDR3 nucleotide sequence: TGTGCCAGCAGTTCCTACCTTTCCTACGAGCAGTACTTC. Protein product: CASSSYLSYEQYF.

CDR3 in DNA: TGTGCCAGCAGCTCTCTCTGGACAGGGGAGGTGAACACTGAAGCTTTCTTT. It yields the protein CASSSLWTGEVNTEAFF. The V call is TRBV7-9, the J call TRBJ1-1; 9 bases are shared with TRBD1. The CDR3 runs to 17 residues. V dropped 4 bases and J dropped 0; count of bases not matched to a gene: 9. Germline lookup yields CDR1 SEHNR and CDR2 FQNEAQ (reference sequence).